This T cell receptor (beta chain) stems from a study of CD8 T cells in ankylosing spondylitis. Study-wide points: Previous work reported some of these motif variants in the synovial fluid and blood of reactive arthritis. About 8 highly homologous variants made up a TCR beta motif that seemed to typify ankylosing spondylitis blood.

There are many counts of this clonotype. What it binds is unknown. Germline CDR1 reads MGHDK; CDR2 reads SYGVNS. This CDR3 comprises 13 residues. Trimming cost V 7 bases and J 3 bases; bases outside gene matches: 3. Library preparation for TCR beta used quantitative 5'-RACE with molecular barcodes. TCRdb used MiXCR to reprocess the 5' RACE reads, holding one entry per CDR3 protein. The repertoire includes around 340,000 distinct CDR3 sequences, roughly 14% of them detected once, and approximately 1.1% sits in the top ten. The chain links TRBV25-1 to TRBJ2-1, with 7 bases aligning to TRBD2. Specimen: blood, either unsorted or a sorted T cell fraction (not recorded which). The sequence was obtained from a male donor with ankylosing spondylitis or in good health (not recorded which). CDR3 region: CASTGGRYNEQFF. CDR3 nucleotide sequence: TGTGCCAGCACGGGGGGACGCTACAATGAGCAGTTCTTC. The full variable domain, its missing parts supplied by reference TRBV25-1 and TRBJ2-1, is EADIYQTPRYLVIGTGKKITLECSQTMGHDKMYWYQQDPGMELHLIHYSYGVNSTEKGDLSSESTVSRIRTEHFPLTLESARPSHTSQYLCASTGGRYNEQFFGPGTRLTVL.